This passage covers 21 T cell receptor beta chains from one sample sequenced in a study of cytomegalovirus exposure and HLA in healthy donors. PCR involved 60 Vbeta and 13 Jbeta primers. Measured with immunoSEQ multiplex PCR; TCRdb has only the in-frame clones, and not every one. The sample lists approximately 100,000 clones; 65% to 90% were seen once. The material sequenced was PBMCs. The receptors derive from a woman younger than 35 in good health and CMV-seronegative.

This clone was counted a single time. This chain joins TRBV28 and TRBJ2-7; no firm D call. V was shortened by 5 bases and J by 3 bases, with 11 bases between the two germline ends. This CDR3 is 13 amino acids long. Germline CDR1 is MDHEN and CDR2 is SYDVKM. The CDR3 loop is CASSPSVFYEQYF. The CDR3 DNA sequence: TGTGCCAGCAGTCCCTCCGTGTTCTACGAGCAGTACTTC.

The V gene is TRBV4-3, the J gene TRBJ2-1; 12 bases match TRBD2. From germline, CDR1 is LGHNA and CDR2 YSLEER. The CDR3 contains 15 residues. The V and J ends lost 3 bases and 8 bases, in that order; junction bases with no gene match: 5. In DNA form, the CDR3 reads TGCGCCAGCAGCCAGACTAGCGGGAGTAAGGATGAGCAGTTCTTC. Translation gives CASSQTSGSKDEQFF.

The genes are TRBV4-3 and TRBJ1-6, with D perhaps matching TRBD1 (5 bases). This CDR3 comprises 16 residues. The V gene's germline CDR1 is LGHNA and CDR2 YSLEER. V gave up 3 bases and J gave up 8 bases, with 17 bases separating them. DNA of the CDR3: TGCGCCAGCAGCCATAAAGCAGGGCTAGGGGATTCACCCCTCCACTTT. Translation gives CASSHKAGLGDSPLHF.

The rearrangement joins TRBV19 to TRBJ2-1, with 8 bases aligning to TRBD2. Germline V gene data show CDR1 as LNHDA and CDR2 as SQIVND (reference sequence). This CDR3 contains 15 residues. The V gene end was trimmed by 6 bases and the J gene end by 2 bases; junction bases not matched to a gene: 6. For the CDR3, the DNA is TGTGCCAGTAGACATCGGGAGGGCCCCTACAATGAGCAGTTCTTC. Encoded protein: CASRHREGPYNEQFF. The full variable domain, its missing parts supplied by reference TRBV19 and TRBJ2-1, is DGGITQSPKYLFRKEGQNVTLSCEQNLNHDAMYWYRQDPGQGLRLIYYSQIVNDFQKGDIAEGYSVSREKKESFPLTVTSAQKNPTAFYLCASRHREGPYNEQFFGPGTRLTVL.

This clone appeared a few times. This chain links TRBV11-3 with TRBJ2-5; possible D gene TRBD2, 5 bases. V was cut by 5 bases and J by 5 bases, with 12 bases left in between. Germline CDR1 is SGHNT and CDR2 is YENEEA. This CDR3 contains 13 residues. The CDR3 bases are TGTGCCAGCAGCCCCCAGCCGGGGGAGACCCAGTACTTC. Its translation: CASSPQPGETQYF.

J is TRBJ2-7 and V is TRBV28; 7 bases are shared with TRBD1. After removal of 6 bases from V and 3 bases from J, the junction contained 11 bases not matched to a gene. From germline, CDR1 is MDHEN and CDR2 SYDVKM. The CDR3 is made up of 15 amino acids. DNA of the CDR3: TGTGCCAGCAGCGCACCGCGACAGGGCTTCTACGAGCAGTACTTC. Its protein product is CASSAPRQGFYEQYF. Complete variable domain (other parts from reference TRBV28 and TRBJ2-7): DVKVTQSSRYLVKRTGEKVFLECVQDMDHENMFWYRQDPGLGLRLIYFSYDVKMKEKGDIPEGYSVSREKKERFSLILESASTNQTSMYLCASSAPRQGFYEQYFGPGTRLTVT.

CDR3 nucleotide sequence: TGTGCCAGCGGACTAGCGGGAGTAAACATTCAGTACTTC. Protein sequence: CASGLAGVNIQYF. The V and J genes are TRBV27 and TRBJ2-4, with TRBD2 matching 13 bases. The germline V gene encodes CDR1 MNHEY and CDR2 SMNVEV (reference sequence). The CDR3 totals 13 residues. Trimming cost V 8 bases and J 6 bases; bases outside gene matches: 1.

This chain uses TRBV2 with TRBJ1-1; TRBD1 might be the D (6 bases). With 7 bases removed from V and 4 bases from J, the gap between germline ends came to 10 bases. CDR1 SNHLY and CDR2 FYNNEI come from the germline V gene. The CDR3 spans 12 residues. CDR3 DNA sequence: TGTGCCAGCAAGGGACAACCCACTGAAGCTTTCTTT. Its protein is CASKGQPTEAFF.

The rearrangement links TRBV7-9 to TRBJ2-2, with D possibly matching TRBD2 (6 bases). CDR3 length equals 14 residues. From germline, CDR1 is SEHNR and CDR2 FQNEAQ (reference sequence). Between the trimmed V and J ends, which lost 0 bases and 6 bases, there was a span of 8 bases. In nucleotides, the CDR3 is TGTGCCAGCAGCTTAGCCGGGACTTCCGGGGAGCTGTTTTTT. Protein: CASSLAGTSGELFF.

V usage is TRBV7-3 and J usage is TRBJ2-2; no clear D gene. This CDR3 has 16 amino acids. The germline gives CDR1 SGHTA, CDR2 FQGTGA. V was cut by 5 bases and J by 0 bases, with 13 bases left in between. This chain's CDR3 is CASSPSATSNTGELFF. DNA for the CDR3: TGTGCCAGCAGCCCGTCCGCCACTTCGAACACCGGGGAGCTGTTTTTT.

CDR3 in DNA: TGTGCCAGCAGCGTAGAACTTTACAATGAGCAGTTCTTC. Encoded protein: CASSVELYNEQFF. The genes are TRBV9 and TRBJ2-1, with D unresolved. The CDR3 runs to 13 residues. Germline CDR1 and CDR2: SGDLS and YYNGEE. The V gene lost 0 bases and the J gene lost 4 bases, with 5 bases spanning the gap.

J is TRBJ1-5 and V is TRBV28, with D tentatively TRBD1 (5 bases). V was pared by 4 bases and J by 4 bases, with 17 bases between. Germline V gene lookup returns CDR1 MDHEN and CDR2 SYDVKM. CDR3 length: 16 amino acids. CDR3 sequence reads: CASSSPGKGGNQPQHF. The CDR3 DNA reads TGTGCCAGCAGTTCCCCAGGGAAGGGAGGTAATCAGCCCCAGCATTTT. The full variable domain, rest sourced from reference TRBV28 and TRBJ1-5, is DVKVTQSSRYLVKRTGEKVFLECVQDMDHENMFWYRQDPGLGLRLIYFSYDVKMKEKGDIPEGYSVSREKKERFSLILESASTNQTSMYLCASSSPGKGGNQPQHFGDGTRLSIL.

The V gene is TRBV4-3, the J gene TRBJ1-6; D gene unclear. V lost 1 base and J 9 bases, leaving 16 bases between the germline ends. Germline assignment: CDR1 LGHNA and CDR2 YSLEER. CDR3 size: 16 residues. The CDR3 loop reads CASSQVLHAWSSPLHF. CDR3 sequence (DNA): TGCGCCAGCAGCCAAGTCCTACACGCCTGGAGTTCACCCCTCCACTTT.

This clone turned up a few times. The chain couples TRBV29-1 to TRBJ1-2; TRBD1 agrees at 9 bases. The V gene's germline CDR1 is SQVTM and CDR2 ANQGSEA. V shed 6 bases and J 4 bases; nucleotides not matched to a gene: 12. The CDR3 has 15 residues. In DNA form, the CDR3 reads TGCAGCGTCCCCGGCGGGACAGGGTTCCCCTATGGCTACACCTTC. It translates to CSVPGGTGFPYGYTF.

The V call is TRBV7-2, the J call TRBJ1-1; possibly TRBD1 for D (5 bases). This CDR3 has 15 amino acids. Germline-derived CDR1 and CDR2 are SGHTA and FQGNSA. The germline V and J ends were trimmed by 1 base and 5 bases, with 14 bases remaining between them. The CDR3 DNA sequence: TGTGCCAGCAGCTTAGTGGGAGGGGAGGGTACTGAAGCTTTCTTT. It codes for CASSLVGGEGTEAFF.

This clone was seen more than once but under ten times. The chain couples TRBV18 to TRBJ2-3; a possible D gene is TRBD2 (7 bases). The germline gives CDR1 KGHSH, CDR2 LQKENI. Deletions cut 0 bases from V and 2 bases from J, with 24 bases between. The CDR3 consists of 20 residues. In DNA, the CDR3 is TGTGCCAGCTCACCACCGTTTGGGGGGGCCGGAACAGGCCACACAGATACGCAGTATTTT. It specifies CASSPPFGGAGTGHTDTQYF.

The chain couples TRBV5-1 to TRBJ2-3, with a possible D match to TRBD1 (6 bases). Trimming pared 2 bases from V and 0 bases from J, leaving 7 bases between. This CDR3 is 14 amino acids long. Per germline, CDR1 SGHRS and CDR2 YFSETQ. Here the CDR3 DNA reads TGCGCCAGCAGCTTCGGACAGAGCACAGATACGCAGTATTTT. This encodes CASSFGQSTDTQYF.

For the CDR3, the DNA is TGTGCCAGTAGTACCCATGGACAGAATAGCAATCAGCCCCAGCATTTT. Its protein is CASSTHGQNSNQPQHF. The chain has TRBV19 and TRBJ1-5; maybe TRBD1 (6 bases). This CDR3 is built from 16 residues. Germline CDR1 and CDR2: LNHDA and SQIVND (reference sequence). Trimming took 4 bases from V and 0 from J, leaving 13 bases between them.

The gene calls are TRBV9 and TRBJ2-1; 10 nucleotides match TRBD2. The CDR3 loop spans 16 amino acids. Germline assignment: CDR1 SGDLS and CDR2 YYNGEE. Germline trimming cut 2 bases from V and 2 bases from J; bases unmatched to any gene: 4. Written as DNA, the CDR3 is TGTGCCAGCAGCGTCCGAGCGGGAGGGACCTACAATGAGCAGTTCTTC. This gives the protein CASSVRAGGTYNEQFF.

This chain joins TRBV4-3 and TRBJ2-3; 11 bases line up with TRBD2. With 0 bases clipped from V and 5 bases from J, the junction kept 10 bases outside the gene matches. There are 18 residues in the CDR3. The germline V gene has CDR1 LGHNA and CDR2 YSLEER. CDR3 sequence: CASSQDGWSSGGRDTQYF. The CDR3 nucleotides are TGCGCCAGCAGCCAAGATGGGTGGTCTAGCGGGGGGAGAGATACGCAGTATTTT.

Here the CDR3 DNA reads TGTGCCAGCAGCCGGGGGGATAGCGGGGGGAAGCAGTTCTTC. Residues: CASSRGDSGGKQFF. This chain connects TRBV7-6 to TRBJ2-1; 10 bases align to TRBD2. The germline V gene has CDR1 SGHVS and CDR2 FNYEAQ. CDR3 length: 14 residues. Germline trimming cut 5 bases from V and 11 bases from J; bases unmatched to any gene: 9.